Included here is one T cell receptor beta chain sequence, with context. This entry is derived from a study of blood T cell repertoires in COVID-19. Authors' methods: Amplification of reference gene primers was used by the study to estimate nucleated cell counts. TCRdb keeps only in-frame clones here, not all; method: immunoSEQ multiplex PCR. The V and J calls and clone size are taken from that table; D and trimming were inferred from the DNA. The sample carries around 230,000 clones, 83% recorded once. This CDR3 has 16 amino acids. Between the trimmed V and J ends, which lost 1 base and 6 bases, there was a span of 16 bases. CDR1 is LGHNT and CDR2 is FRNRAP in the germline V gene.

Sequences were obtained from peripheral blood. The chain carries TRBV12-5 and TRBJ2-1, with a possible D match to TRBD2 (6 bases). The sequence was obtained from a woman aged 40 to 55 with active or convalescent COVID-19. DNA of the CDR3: TGTGCTAGTGGTTTGGACCGACTAGTCACGCCCAATGAGCAGTTCTTC. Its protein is CASGLDRLVTPNEQFF.